The 27 T cell receptor beta chains listed next were all sequenced from one sample in a study of T cell repertoires in cytomegalovirus infection. These receptors have no known antigen. TCRdb re-called the reads through MiXCR, storing one row per CDR3 protein. The repertoire holds some 320,000 distinct CDR3 sequences, approximately 32% seen once, with 20% in the top ten. The sample consisted of cultured PBMCs, taken from culture after CMV antigen stimulation. The origin of the receptors is a human donor in good health (CMV status not recorded). Some clones in this sample may be carry-over from other donors' samples.

CDR3 residues: CASSSYSLSYEQYF. In DNA form, the CDR3 reads TGTGCCAGCAGTTCATACAGTCTTTCCTACGAGCAGTACTTC. This chain uses TRBV12-3 or TRBV12-4 with TRBJ2-7; D is ambiguous. The ends were cut back, 4 bases at V and 1 base at J, with 11 bases in the middle. The CDR3 has 14 amino acids.

The gene calls are TRBV19 and TRBJ2-3; weak D call: TRBD1 (5 bases). The V end lost 7 bases, the J end lost 2 bases, and 13 bases lay between the germline ends. This CDR3 region has 14 residues. CDR1 and CDR2 from the germline V gene are LNHDA and SQIVND (reference sequence). The CDR3 spells CASTSTATTDTQYF. CDR3 DNA: TGTGCCAGTACCTCGACAGCAACCACAGATACGCAGTATTTT.

This clonotype showed up just a few times. For the CDR3, the DNA is TGTGCCAGCAGCAAGGGACTAGCGGGAGGAATTGCCTACGAGCAGTACTTC. Amino acids: CASSKGLAGGIAYEQYF. The rearrangement uses TRBV5-4 and TRBJ2-7; TRBD2 aligns across 15 bases. The ends lost 4 bases at V and 2 bases at J; junction bases unmatched: 7. This CDR3 region has 17 residues. The germline V gene encodes CDR1 SGHNT and CDR2 YYREEE (reference sequence).

A remark on this clonotype: Sequence at one end of the junction differs from germline and may be a read error. This sequence joins TRBV7-3 and TRBJ2-3; TRBD2 agrees at 9 bases. The CDR3 is 14 residues long. In germline, CDR1 is SGHTA, CDR2 FQGTGA. For the CDR3, the DNA is TGTGCCAGCAGCTCCGGACTAGCGTTCGATACGCTGTATTTT. It codes for CASSSGLAFDTLYF. Full variable domain (missing parts from reference TRBV7-3 and TRBJ2-3): GAGVSQTPSNKVTEKGKYVELRCDPISGHTALYWYRQSLGQGPEFLIYFQGTGAADDSGLPNDRFFAVRPEGSVSTLKIQRTERGDSAVYLCASSSGLAFDTLYFGPGTRLTVL.

V gene TRBV29-1 combines with J gene TRBJ2-3, with TRBD2 matching 10 bases. This CDR3 comprises 14 residues. The V gene end was trimmed by 5 bases and the J gene end by 4 bases; junction bases not matched to a gene: 6. The germline CDR1 and CDR2 sequences are SQVTM and ANQGSEA. CDR3 in amino acids: CSVLSGRLPDTQYF. CDR3 in DNA: TGCAGCGTTCTTAGCGGGAGGTTACCAGATACGCAGTATTTT.

The chain carries TRBV4-1 and TRBJ2-3; D unresolved. The CDR3 loop spans 13 amino acids. Germline loops: CDR1 MGHRA, CDR2 YSYEKL. Trimming pared 1 base from V and 5 bases from J, leaving 7 bases between. The CDR3 nucleotides are TGCGCCAGCAGCCAAGCAGTACAAGATACGCAGTATTTT. Its protein is CASSQAVQDTQYF.

This clonotype was picked up a small number of times. The chain joins TRBV28 to TRBJ1-5, with D tentatively TRBD1 (5 bases). This CDR3 is 15 amino acids long. Trimming took 7 bases from V and 7 from J, leaving 20 bases between them. Germline assignment: CDR1 MDHEN and CDR2 SYDVKM. CDR3 nucleotide sequence: TGTGCCAGCACCCCGCGGCAGGGAATTTGGCAGCCCCAGCATTTT. Protein: CASTPRQGIWQPQHF.

For this clonotype: A much larger clone differs from this one at a single base, so this may be a read error. The chain combines TRBV7-2 with TRBJ1-2; TRBD1 aligns across 9 bases. The CDR3 totals 13 residues. Germline V CDR1 and CDR2: SGHTA, FQGNSA. The CDR3: CAGRYTGGNGYTF. The CDR3 DNA sequence: TGTGCCGGCAGATATACAGGGGGCAATGGCTACACCTTC. The full variable domain, completed using reference TRBV7-2 and TRBJ1-2, is GAGVSQSPSNKVTEKGKDVELRCDPISGHTALYWYRQSLGQGLEFLIYFQGNSAPDKSGLPSDRFSAERTGGSVSTLTIQRTQQEDSAVYLCAGRYTGGNGYTFGSGTRLTVV.

This clonotype showed up just a few times. The chain carries TRBV7-2 and TRBJ2-3, with D possibly matching TRBD1 (5 bases). The CDR3 is made up of 14 amino acids. Trimming took 5 bases from V and 4 from J, leaving 13 bases between them. Per the germline V gene, CDR1 is SGHTA and CDR2 is FQGNSA. The CDR3 DNA sequence: TGTGCCAGCAGCCTTCAGGGATTTGCAGATACGCAGTATTTT. Translation: CASSLQGFADTQYF. Variable domain in full (rest from reference TRBV7-2 and TRBJ2-3): GAGVSQSPSNKVTEKGKDVELRCDPISGHTALYWYRQSLGQGLEFLIYFQGNSAPDKSGLPSDRFSAERTGGSVSTLTIQRTQQEDSAVYLCASSLQGFADTQYFGPGTRLTVL.

The chain links TRBV4-1 to TRBJ1-1, with D possibly TRBD1 on 6 matching bases. The CDR3 totals 19 residues. Trimming left V 0 bases short and J 1 base short, with 21 bases between. Germline V CDR1 and CDR2: MGHRA, YSYEKL. The chain's CDR3 is CASSQDRGASMPRNTEAFF. The CDR3 bases are TGCGCCAGCAGCCAAGATCGGGGGGCTAGTATGCCACGGAACACTGAAGCTTTCTTT.

This clonotype was observed at least ten times. The chain joins TRBV7-9 to TRBJ1-5; no definite D call. The CDR3 is made up of 13 amino acids. The germline V gene encodes CDR1 SEHNR and CDR2 FQNEAQ (reference sequence). V gave up 5 bases and J gave up 4 bases, with 9 bases separating them. CDR3 loop: CASSRDTNQPQHF. Here the CDR3 DNA reads TGTGCCAGCAGCAGAGACACAAATCAGCCCCAGCATTTT.

This chain joins TRBV2 and TRBJ2-2; D is unresolved. Germline lookup yields CDR1 SNHLY and CDR2 FYNNEI. Trimming left V 0 bases short and J 5 bases short, with 10 bases between. This CDR3 is 15 amino acids long. CDR3 in DNA: TGTGCCAGCAGTGAAGCGAGCAGTTTGACCGGGGAGCTGTTTTTT. Translation gives CASSEASSLTGELFF.

This clonotype was observed a single time. V gene TRBV7-2 combines with J gene TRBJ1-2, with TRBD1 identical over 7 bases. The CDR3 is 14 residues long. The germline gives CDR1 SGHTA, CDR2 FQGNSA. The V gene end was trimmed by 5 bases and the J gene end by 5 bases; junction bases not matched to a gene: 8. Written as DNA, the CDR3 is TGTGCCAGCAGCGACAGGGCGGACGAATATGGCTACACCTTC. It codes for CASSDRADEYGYTF.

This clonotype has just a few counts. The V call is TRBV6-1, the J call TRBJ2-7; D is undetermined. Germline V gene data show CDR1 as MNHNS and CDR2 as SASEGT. The germline V and J ends were trimmed by 11 bases and 0 bases, with 14 bases remaining between them. The CDR3 runs to 13 residues. This CDR3 reads CAAAGKSSYEQYF. CDR3 DNA: TGTGCCGCCGCTGGCAAGAGCTCCTACGAGCAGTACTTC.

The gene calls are TRBV24-1 and TRBJ2-5; D gene ambiguous. The V gene's germline CDR1 is KGHDR and CDR2 SFDVKD. There are 11 residues in the CDR3. The germline V and J ends were trimmed by 3 bases and 10 bases, with 8 bases remaining between them. The CDR3 loop reads CATSDLVDQYF. The DNA of the CDR3 is TGTGCCACCAGTGATCTCGTCGACCAGTACTTC.

This chain uses TRBV12-3 or TRBV12-4 with TRBJ2-1, with TRBD2 matching 9 bases. The CDR3 is 15 amino acids. Trimming cost V 3 bases and J 5 bases; bases outside gene matches: 5. The CDR3 region is CASSFSGGRHNEQFF. The DNA for the CDR3 is TGTGCCAGCAGTTTCAGCGGGGGGAGACACAATGAGCAGTTCTTC.

The table lists this clonotype with a few counts. The chain carries TRBV19 and TRBJ1-5; D not certain. The V end lost 7 bases, the J end lost 1 base, and 8 bases lay between the germline ends. CDR1 and CDR2 from the germline V gene are LNHDA and SQIVND (reference sequence). The CDR3 spans 13 residues. The CDR3 is CASNIRSNQPQHF. The CDR3 DNA sequence: TGTGCCAGTAACATACGGAGCAATCAGCCCCAGCATTTT.

In its sample, this clonotype was seen a few times. V and J are TRBV24-1 and TRBJ2-3; TRBD2 aligns across 13 bases. CDR1 is KGHDR and CDR2 is SFDVKD in the germline V gene. This CDR3 contains 17 residues. V gave up 5 bases and J gave up 3 bases; unmatched junction bases: 7. The DNA of the CDR3 is TGTGCCACCAGTGGGACTAGCGGGAGTCTCGGTACAGATACGCAGTATTTT. It encodes CATSGTSGSLGTDTQYF.

As DNA, the CDR3 is TGTGCCATCAGTGCGCCCGAGTACACTGAAGCTTTCTTT. It encodes CAISAPEYTEAFF. The chain has TRBV10-3 and TRBJ1-1; D is undetermined. Germline V lookup: CDR1 ENHRY, CDR2 SYGVKD. Trimming removed 4 bases from V and 3 bases from J, with 9 bases in between. The CDR3 sequence is 13 residues long.

V is TRBV12-5 and J is TRBJ2-5; 8 positions match TRBD2. The CDR3 runs 17 residues. The germline V gene has CDR1 LGHNT and CDR2 FRNRAP. With V trimmed by 6 bases and J by 2 bases, 14 bases remained unmatched. The DNA of the CDR3 is TGTGCTAGTGGCCGTTCCTCCATAGCGGGGTCACAAGAGACCCAGTACTTC. Its protein product is CASGRSSIAGSQETQYF.

This chain links TRBV20-1 with TRBJ1-6; 7 bases line up with TRBD1. This CDR3 is built from 13 residues. The germline gives CDR1 DFQATT, CDR2 SNEGSKA (reference sequence). CDR3 nucleotide sequence: TGCACCGGATACAGGGGAACGAATTCACCCCTCCACTTT. Translation gives CTGYRGTNSPLHF.

The chain carries TRBV7-9 and TRBJ2-2; TRBD1 matches 7 bases. The germline V gene encodes CDR1 SEHNR and CDR2 FQNEAQ (reference sequence). CDR3 length: 15 amino acids. Trimming at V came to 1 base and at J to 5 bases, leaving 4 bases not matched to a gene. The CDR3 is CASSLEQGRTGELFF. The DNA of the CDR3 is TGTGCCAGCAGCTTAGAACAGGGGCGAACCGGGGAGCTGTTTTTT.

This rearrangement joins TRBV6-6 to TRBJ2-1, with 9 bases identical to TRBD2. The CDR3 loop spans 15 amino acids. From germline, CDR1 is MNHNY and CDR2 SVGAGI (reference sequence). V dropped 6 bases and J dropped 7; count of bases not matched to a gene: 10. The CDR3 here is CASSHPTSGRNEQFF. CDR3 coding DNA: TGTGCCAGCAGCCACCCGACTAGCGGTCGGAATGAGCAGTTCTTC.

The chain carries TRBV2 and TRBJ1-1; tentatively, D is TRBD1 (5 bases). V was trimmed by 6 bases and J by 1 base, leaving 12 bases between them. Germline V CDR1 and CDR2: SNHLY, FYNNEI. The CDR3 sequence is 14 residues long. The CDR3 here is CASRQVLPNTEAFF. The CDR3 region has the DNA TGTGCCAGCAGACAGGTACTCCCGAACACTGAAGCTTTCTTT. Based on the CDR3 plus reference TRBV2 and TRBJ1-1, the full variable domain is EPEVTQTPSHQVTQMGQEVILRCVPISNHLYFYWYRQILGQKVEFLVSFYNNEISEKSEIFDDQFSVERPDGSNFTLKIRSTKLEDSAMYFCASRQVLPNTEAFFGQGTRLTVV.

The chain's CDR3 is CATSGKIRRTGELFF. CDR3 coding DNA: TGTGCCACCAGCGGCAAAATACGGCGAACCGGGGAGCTGTTTTTT. This rearrangement joins TRBV24-1 to TRBJ2-2; D gene unclear. CDR3 length: 15 amino acids. The germline V gene has CDR1 KGHDR and CDR2 SFDVKD. Trimming pared 7 bases from V and 5 bases from J, leaving 16 bases between.

This clonotype was observed a few times. The chain joins TRBV6-2 or TRBV6-3 to TRBJ2-5; 10 bases are shared with TRBD2. Germline loops: CDR1 MNHEY, CDR2 SVGEGT. V lost 6 bases and J lost 4; bases outside the gene matches: 8. The CDR3 is made up of 15 amino acids. The CDR3 DNA follows: TGTGCCAGCAGGGAAGCGGGGGGGCCTTCAGAGACCCAGTACTTC. Its translation is CASREAGGPSETQYF.

This chain connects TRBV15 to TRBJ1-1, with D maybe TRBD1 (6 bases). This CDR3 is built from 15 residues. Germline V gene data show CDR1 as LNHNV and CDR2 as YYDKDF (reference sequence). Trimming stripped 0 bases from V and 1 base from J, with 9 bases between. Written as DNA, the CDR3 is TGTGCCACCAGCAGAGAGCGGACAGAGAACACTGAAGCTTTCTTT. Translating gives CATSRERTENTEAFF.